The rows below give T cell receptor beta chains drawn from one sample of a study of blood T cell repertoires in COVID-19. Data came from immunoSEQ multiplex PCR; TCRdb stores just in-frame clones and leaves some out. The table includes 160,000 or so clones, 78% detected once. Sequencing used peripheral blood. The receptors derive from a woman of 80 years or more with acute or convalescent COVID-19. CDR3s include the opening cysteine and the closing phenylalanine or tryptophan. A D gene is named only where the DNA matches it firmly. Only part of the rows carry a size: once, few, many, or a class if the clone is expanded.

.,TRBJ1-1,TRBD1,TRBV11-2,CASSSRGMNTEAFF,TGTGCCAGCAGCTCCAGGGGGATGAACACTGAAGCTTTCTTT
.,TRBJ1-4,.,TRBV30,CAWSVGWQGTNEKLFF,TGTGCCTGGAGTGTAGGGTGGCAGGGGACTAATGAAAAACTGTTTTTT
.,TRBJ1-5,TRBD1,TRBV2,CASSGQGSNQPQHF,TGTGCCAGCAGTGGACAGGGGAGCAATCAGCCCCAGCATTTT
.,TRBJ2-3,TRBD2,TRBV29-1,CSVTPPFSGPLPDTQYF,TGCAGCGTAACCCCGCCATTTAGCGGGCCACTCCCAGATACGCAGTATTTT
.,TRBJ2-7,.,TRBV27,CASSPRVHQGPSNEQYF,TGTGCCAGCAGTCCCCGGGTGCACCAGGGCCCTTCCAACGAGCAGTACTTC
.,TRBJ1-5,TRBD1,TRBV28,CASSRDRVPNQPQHF,TGTGCCAGCAGTAGGGACAGGGTCCCGAATCAGCCCCAGCATTTT
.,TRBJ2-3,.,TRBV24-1,CATSDSPGDTQYF,TGTGCCACCAGTGATTCACCGGGGGATACGCAGTATTTT
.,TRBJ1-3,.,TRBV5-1,CASSLEGGAIYF,TGCGCCAGCAGCTTGGAGGGAGGCGCCATATATTTT
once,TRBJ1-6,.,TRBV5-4,CASSEGGGAPSSPLHF,TGTGCCAGCAGCGAGGGGGGGGGCGCGCCAAGTTCACCCCTCCACTTT
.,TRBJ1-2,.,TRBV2,CASSEGEYGYTF,TGTGCCAGCAGTGAGGGAGAGTATGGCTACACCTTC
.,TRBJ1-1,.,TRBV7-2,CASSFPGANTEAFF,TGTGCCAGCAGCTTCCCAGGGGCCAACACTGAAGCTTTCTTT
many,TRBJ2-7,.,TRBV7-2,CASSLGWPPEQYF,TGTGCCAGCAGCTTAGGCTGGCCTCCCGAGCAGTACTTC
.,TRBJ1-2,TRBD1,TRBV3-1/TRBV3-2,CASSHQDRVGYGYTF,TGTGCCAGCAGCCATCAAGACAGGGTGGGGTATGGCTACACCTTC
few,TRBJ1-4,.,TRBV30,CAWSSDPTGKLFF,TGTGCCTGGAGTTCAGACCCGACGGGGAAACTGTTTTTT
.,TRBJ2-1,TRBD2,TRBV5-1,CASSPGLATDEQFF,TGCGCCAGCAGCCCGGGACTAGCGACCGATGAGCAGTTCTTC
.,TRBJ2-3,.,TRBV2,CASSERFNNKYF,TGTGCCAGCAGTGAACGCTTCAACAACAAGTATTTT
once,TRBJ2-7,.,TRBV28,CASSFFGTPSYEQYF,TGTGCCAGCAGTTTCTTCGGGACACCCTCCTACGAGCAGTACTTC
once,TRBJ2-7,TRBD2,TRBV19,CASSAAGYSYEQYF,TGTGCCAGTAGTGCAGCGGGATACTCCTACGAGCAGTACTTC
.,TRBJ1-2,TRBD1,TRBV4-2,CASGTQGDYGYTF,TGTGCCAGCGGGACACAGGGGGACTATGGCTACACCTTC
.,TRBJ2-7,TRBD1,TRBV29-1,CSVEGGQGGSEQYF,TGCAGCGTTGAGGGGGGACAGGGAGGCTCCGAGCAGTACTTC
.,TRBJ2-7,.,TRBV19,CASSIEFSGVGYEQYF,TGTGCCAGTAGTATAGAATTCTCAGGGGTGGGCTACGAGCAGTACTTC
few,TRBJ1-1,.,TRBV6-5,CASSYEGNTEAFF,TGTGCCAGCAGTTACGAGGGGAACACTGAAGCTTTCTTT
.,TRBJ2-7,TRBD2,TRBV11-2,CASSPRRGLAGEGEQYF,TGTGCCAGCAGCCCCCGAAGGGGACTAGCGGGAGAAGGCGAGCAGTACTTC
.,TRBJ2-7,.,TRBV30,CAWEALKGGSSYEQYF,TGTGCCTGGGAAGCCCTGAAGGGGGGGAGCTCCTACGAGCAGTACTTC
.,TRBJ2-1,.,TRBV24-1,CATRETGPRQFF,TGTGCCACCAGAGAGACAGGTCCGCGGCAGTTCTTC
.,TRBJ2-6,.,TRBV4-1,CASSQGRVFSGANVLTF,TGCGCCAGCAGCCAAGGCAGGGTTTTCTCTGGGGCCAACGTCCTGACTTTC
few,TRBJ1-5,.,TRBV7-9,CASSSTVSSNQPQHF,TGTGCCAGCAGCTCGACAGTCAGCAGCAATCAGCCCCAGCATTTT
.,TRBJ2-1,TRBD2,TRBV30,CACFGLAGWDEQFF,TGTGCCTGCTTCGGACTAGCGGGTTGGGATGAGCAGTTCTTC
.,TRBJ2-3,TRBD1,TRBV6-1,CASSGTGGTDTQYF,TGTGCCAGCAGTGGGACAGGGGGAACAGATACGCAGTATTTT
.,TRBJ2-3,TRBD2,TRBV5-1,CASSLDAGVTDTQYF,TGCGCCAGCAGCTTGGATGCGGGGGTCACAGATACGCAGTATTTT
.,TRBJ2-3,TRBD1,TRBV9,CASSAGRNRGTDTQYF,TGTGCCAGCAGCGCCGGGCGTAACAGGGGTACAGATACGCAGTATTTT
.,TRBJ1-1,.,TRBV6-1,CASSEQGPTEAFF,TGTGCCAGCAGTGAACAGGGGCCCACTGAAGCTTTCTTT
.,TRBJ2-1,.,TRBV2,CASRGGDTYNEQFF,TGTGCCAGCAGGGGCGGGGATACCTACAATGAGCAGTTCTTC
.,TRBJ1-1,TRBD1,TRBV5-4,CASSPGQGDYTEAFF,TGTGCCAGCAGTCCTGGACAGGGGGATTACACTGAAGCTTTCTTT
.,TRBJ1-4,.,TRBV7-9,CASSLGLGEKLFF,TGTGCCAGCAGCTTAGGACTGGGTGAAAAACTGTTTTTT
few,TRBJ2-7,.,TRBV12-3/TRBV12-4,CASSFNSPSEQYF,TGTGCCAGCAGTTTTAATAGTCCATCCGAGCAGTACTTC
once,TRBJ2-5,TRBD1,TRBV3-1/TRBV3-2,CASSRQGVTETQYF,TGTGCCAGCAGCCGACAGGGGGTGACGGAGACCCAGTACTTC
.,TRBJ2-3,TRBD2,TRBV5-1,CASSLTSGGATDTQYF,TGCGCCAGCAGCTTGACTAGCGGGGGGGCAACAGATACGCAGTATTTT
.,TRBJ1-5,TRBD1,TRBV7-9,CASSPDRAGNQPQHF,TGTGCCAGCAGCCCGGACAGGGCTGGCAATCAGCCCCAGCATTTT
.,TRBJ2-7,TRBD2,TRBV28,CASSSGTSGSPYEQYF,TGTGCCAGCAGTTCGGGGACTAGCGGGAGTCCCTACGAGCAGTACTTC
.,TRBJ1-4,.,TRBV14,CASSQDPPGQSNEKLFF,TGTGCCAGCAGCCAAGATCCTCCGGGACAAAGTAATGAAAAACTGTTTTTT
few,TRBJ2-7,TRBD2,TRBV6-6,CASSTTSGTSYEQYF,TGTGCCAGCAGTACAACTAGCGGGACGTCCTACGAGCAGTACTTC
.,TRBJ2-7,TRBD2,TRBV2,CASIVPSGGSYEQYF,TGTGCCAGCATCGTGCCTAGCGGGGGTTCCTACGAGCAGTACTTC
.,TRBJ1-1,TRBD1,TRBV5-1,CASSPWLRTGSEAFF,TGCGCCAGCAGCCCGTGGTTGAGGACAGGGTCTGAAGCTTTCTTT
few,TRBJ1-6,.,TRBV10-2,CASSTWGGLSSYNSPLHF,TGCGCCAGCAGTACCTGGGGGGGGCTAAGCTCCTATAATTCACCCCTCCACTTT
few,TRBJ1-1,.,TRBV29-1,CSVETGLLNTEAFF,TGCAGCGTTGAGACGGGACTTTTGAACACTGAAGCTTTCTTT
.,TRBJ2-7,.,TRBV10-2,CASTEGRQHSSYEQYF,TGCGCCAGCACGGAAGGAAGACAGCACAGCTCCTACGAGCAGTACTTC
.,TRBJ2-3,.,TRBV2,CASSAPGSSTDTQYF,TGTGCCAGCAGTGCTCCGGGATCTAGCACAGATACGCAGTATTTT
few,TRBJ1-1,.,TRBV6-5,CASSYPPETFF,TGTGCCAGCAGTTACCCGCCCGAGACTTTCTTT
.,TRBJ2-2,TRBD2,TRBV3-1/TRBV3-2,CASSSLAGLTGELFF,TGTGCCAGCAGCTCACTAGCGGGCCTCACCGGGGAGCTGTTTTTT
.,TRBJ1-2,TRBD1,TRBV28,CASSTPGQGDYGYTF,TGTGCCAGCAGTACCCCAGGACAGGGAGACTATGGCTACACCTTC
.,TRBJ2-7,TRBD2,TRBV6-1,CASSDGGTDLGEQYF,TGTGCCAGCAGTGACGGGGGGACCGATTTGGGCGAGCAGTACTTC
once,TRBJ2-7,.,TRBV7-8,CASSSSGIHEQYF,TGTGCCAGCAGCTCATCAGGGATCCACGAGCAGTACTTC